This entry features one T cell receptor (beta chain) sequence. Trimming took 8 bases from V and 4 from J; bases not matched to a gene: 10. This CDR3 spans 15 amino acids. CDR1 and CDR2 (germline): WSHSY, SAAADI. These data are taken from a study of blood T cell repertoires in COVID-19. Study-level background: Sites in the United States, Italy and Spain provided acute and convalescent COVID-19 samples.

The data were produced by immunoSEQ multiplex PCR, yet TCRdb's version contains in-frame clones alone and is incomplete. The sample comprises 200,000 to 250,000 clones, about 86% of which are singletons, and approximately 6.2% rests with the top ten. V is TRBV10-2 and J is TRBJ2-5, with 10 bases that match TRBD1. The sample taken for sequencing was peripheral blood. This TCR was recovered from a man in his 60s who had recovered from COVID-19. The CDR3 nucleotides are TGCGCCAGCGGAGACAGGGGGCCGGCAGGAGAGACCCAGTACTTC. Its protein is CASGDRGPAGETQYF.